The present T cell receptor beta chain was sequenced within a study of regulatory T cells in long-lasting Graves disease. Notes on the study in general: Persistent Graves' patients possessed reduced TCR diversity relative to recently diagnosed ones.

Sample time point: newly diagnosed GD, antithyroid drugs for less than 3 months. Construction of the TCR library relied on RNA isolated from PBMCs. Researchers made TCR beta libraries by using iRepertoire HTBI primers and running Arm-PCR on CDR3 regions. Authors' methods: The identification of 55 to 70 TRBV and roughly 14 TRBJ segments was made across samples. Each CDR3 protein gets one entry after TCRdb re-called the multiplex PCR reads with MiXCR. In this record, the V and J calls reflect TCRdb's handling and not the investigators' own analysis. The table lists more than 400,000 distinct CDR3 sequences, 15% to 20% of them singletons. The ends lost 5 bases at V and 4 bases at J; junction bases unmatched: 7. Germline V CDR1 and CDR2: SQVTM, ANQGSEA. CDR3 size: 13 residues. This clonotype was recorded a few times. The antigen remains undetermined. These data are also associated with another study on T cells in Graves' hyperthyroidism and ophthalmopathy. That report notes: Each patient was aged 18 to 65 and had newly diagnosed hyperthyroidism of under 2 months' duration. HTBI primers were the set used in a first-round RT-PCR of the TCR CDR3.

The sequenced sample was peripheral blood mononuclear cells (PBMCs), obtained at new diagnosis, from a patient treated with antithyroid drugs. This chain links TRBV29-1 with TRBJ1-1, with 7 bases that match TRBD1. The sequence was obtained from a man aged 35-49 years with Graves disease. The CDR3: CSVKRGQGTEAFF. The CDR3 nucleotides read TGCAGCGTTAAAAGGGGGCAGGGCACTGAAGCTTTCTTT.